A single sample is the source of the 26 T cell receptor beta chains below, sequenced in a study of shared clonotypes between healthy human individuals. Produced via immunoSEQ multiplex PCR; TCRdb's table is partial and in-frame only. The table shows roughly 500,000 clones, with 95% to 97% occurring only once. Sequencing was carried out using naive CD4+ T cells sorted from blood. Subset: CD45RA+ positively selected. The receptors derive from a woman between 25 and 40 years old in good health.

The V and J genes are TRBV5-1 and TRBJ1-5; the match to TRBD1 covers 10 bases. The CDR3 consists of 15 residues. The germline gives CDR1 SGHRS, CDR2 YFSETQ. V shed 3 bases, J shed 6 bases, and the junction held 6 bases outside the gene matches. In DNA, the CDR3 is TGCGCCAGCAGCTCGACAGGGGGCCGGGGTCAGCCCCAGCATTTT. Translating it yields CASSSTGGRGQPQHF.

The rearrangement uses TRBV28 and TRBJ1-6; D is undetermined. V was clipped by 2 bases and J by 9 bases, with 5 bases between them. The CDR3 contains 12 residues. Germline-derived CDR1 and CDR2 are MDHEN and SYDVKM. The CDR3 is CASSLLGSPLHF. The DNA for the CDR3 is TGTGCCAGCAGTTTACTAGGTTCACCCCTCCACTTT.

The chain couples TRBV7-2 to TRBJ2-2; D is perhaps TRBD2 (5 bases). Germline V CDR1 and CDR2: SGHTA, FQGNSA. The V gene lost 6 bases and the J gene lost 2 bases, with 10 bases spanning the gap. The CDR3 length is 14 residues. In nucleotides, the CDR3 is TGTGCCAGCAGTAGAAGCGGTAACACCGGGGAGCTGTTTTTT. Encoded protein: CASSRSGNTGELFF.

The V gene is TRBV5-1, the J gene TRBJ2-6; TRBD2 might be the D (6 bases). This CDR3 has 18 amino acids. Germline CDR1 SGHRS, CDR2 YFSETQ. V was trimmed by 2 bases and J by 0 bases, leaving 15 bases between them. The CDR3 loop is CASSLVVQGLSGANVLTF. CDR3 in DNA: TGCGCCAGCAGCTTAGTCGTCCAGGGACTCTCTGGGGCCAACGTCCTGACTTTC.

V usage is TRBV28 and J usage is TRBJ1-5; no firm D call. This CDR3 comprises 21 residues. V was pared by 8 bases and J by 0 bases, with 32 bases between. Germline values: CDR1 MDHEN, CDR2 SYDVKM. The chain's CDR3 is CASLPTSLAPFRSYSNQPQHF. The DNA of the CDR3 is TGTGCCAGCCTCCCGACCTCCTTGGCCCCATTTAGAAGTTATAGCAATCAGCCCCAGCATTTT.

The chain couples TRBV28 to TRBJ2-7; TRBD1 is a possible D gene (7 bases). Germline V gene lookup returns CDR1 MDHEN and CDR2 SYDVKM. The length of the CDR3 is 20 residues. Trimming left V 6 bases short and J 9 bases short, with 39 bases between. The CDR3 reads CASSPWTGRYQSGLTWVQYF. In DNA, the CDR3 is TGTGCCAGCAGCCCTTGGACAGGCCGGTATCAGAGCGGGCTAACTTGGGTGCAGTACTTC. The whole variable domain, filled in from reference TRBV28 and TRBJ2-7, reads DVKVTQSSRYLVKRTGEKVFLECVQDMDHENMFWYRQDPGLGLRLIYFSYDVKMKEKGDIPEGYSVSREKKERFSLILESASTNQTSMYLCASSPWTGRYQSGLTWVQYFGPGTRLTVT.

The chain combines TRBV28 with TRBJ2-7; 8 nucleotides agree with TRBD1. Trimming cost V 6 bases and J 1 base; bases outside gene matches: 11. CDR3 length equals 16 residues. In germline, CDR1 is MDHEN, CDR2 SYDVKM. The CDR3 loop reads CASRGSIGDRSYEQYF. The CDR3 DNA is TGTGCCAGCAGAGGATCCATTGGGGACAGGTCCTACGAGCAGTACTTC. Supplemented by reference TRBV28 and TRBJ2-7, the full variable domain reads DVKVTQSSRYLVKRTGEKVFLECVQDMDHENMFWYRQDPGLGLRLIYFSYDVKMKEKGDIPEGYSVSREKKERFSLILESASTNQTSMYLCASRGSIGDRSYEQYFGPGTRLTVT.

This clone has a single count. The rearrangement links TRBV28 to TRBJ1-4; D might be TRBD1 (5 bases). The CDR3 has 13 residues. Germline V gene lookup returns CDR1 MDHEN and CDR2 SYDVKM. The germline V and J ends were trimmed by 5 bases and 8 bases, with 12 bases remaining between them. In DNA form, the CDR3 reads TGTGCCAGCAGTGGGGCAGGGTTGGAAAAACTGTTTTTT. Residues: CASSGAGLEKLFF.

This sequence joins TRBV5-1 and TRBJ2-7; 12 positions match TRBD2. V was pared by 5 bases and J by 4 bases, with 7 bases of the junction left unmatched. The CDR3 is 15 amino acids. CDR1 is SGHRS, CDR2 YFSETQ, per germline. The CDR3: CASSPTSGSKYEQYF. The CDR3 coding sequence is TGCGCCAGCAGTCCGACTAGCGGGAGTAAATACGAGCAGTACTTC.

This chain links TRBV6-5 with TRBJ1-6; unclear D gene. CDR1 and CDR2 (germline): MNHEY, SVGAGI. The CDR3 length is 15 residues. The CDR3 is CAARADNTKNSPLHF. The DNA for the CDR3 is TGTGCAGCACGGGCAGACAACACTAAAAATTCACCCCTCCACTTT.

The chain couples TRBV5-1 to TRBJ2-1; 12 nucleotides agree with TRBD2. This CDR3 region has 17 residues. Germline CDR1 and CDR2: SGHRS and YFSETQ. V lost 0 bases, J lost 9 bases, and 10 bases stayed unmatched. The DNA for the CDR3 is TGCGCCAGCAGCTTGGCGACTAGCGGGAGACGTTCTGGTGAGCAGTTCTTC. Protein: CASSLATSGRRSGEQFF. The variable domain in full, with the rest retrieved from reference TRBV5-1 and TRBJ2-1, is KAGVTQTPRYLIKTRGQQVTLSCSPISGHRSVSWYQQTPGQGLQFLFEYFSETQRNKGNFPGRFSGRQFSNSRSEMNVSTLELGDSALYLCASSLATSGRRSGEQFFGPGTRLTVL.

A single count supports this clone. The rearrangement joins TRBV19 to TRBJ2-1, with 10 bases fitting TRBD2. The CDR3 contains 17 residues. Germline CDR1 LNHDA, CDR2 SQIVND (reference sequence). Trimming removed 3 bases from V and 0 bases from J; junction bases left unmatched: 5. The CDR3 nucleotides read TGTGCCAGTAGTATGGCTAGCGGGAGAAGCTCCTACAATGAGCAGTTCTTC. It translates to CASSMASGRSSYNEQFF.

The V gene is TRBV5-1, the J gene TRBJ2-7, with a possible D match to TRBD2 (6 bases). The V gene lost 7 bases and the J gene lost 6 bases, with 14 bases spanning the gap. The CDR3 contains 12 residues. Germline-derived CDR1 and CDR2 are SGHRS and YFSETQ. CDR3 amino acids: CASPAGAGEQYF. DNA of the CDR3: TGCGCCAGCCCAGCTGGAGCGGGCGAGCAGTACTTC.

The chain joins TRBV27 to TRBJ1-5, with 9 bases aligning to TRBD1. CDR1 and CDR2 from the germline V gene are MNHEY and SMNVEV (reference sequence). J was trimmed by 2 bases and V by 3 bases; bases with no gene match: 5. The CDR3 has 16 residues. The CDR3 loop reads CASSLSWTGGNQPQHF. The CDR3 DNA reads TGTGCCAGCAGTTTGTCCTGGACAGGGGGCAATCAGCCCCAGCATTTT.

The chain combines TRBV19 with TRBJ2-7, with 11 bases fitting TRBD2. J gave up 2 bases and V 5 bases, and 2 bases lay outside the gene matches. The CDR3 has 14 amino acids. Germline-derived CDR1 and CDR2 are LNHDA and SQIVND (reference sequence). The CDR3 spells CASSVLAGAYEQYF. Written as DNA, the CDR3 is TGTGCCAGTAGTGTACTAGCGGGGGCCTACGAGCAGTACTTC.

The count of this clone is one. V usage is TRBV18 and J usage is TRBJ2-7, with D possibly matching TRBD2 (5 bases). V dropped 0 bases and J dropped 4 bases, with 10 bases sitting between them. This CDR3 comprises 14 residues. CDR1 and CDR2 from the germline V gene are KGHSH and LQKENI. For the CDR3, the DNA is TGTGCCAGCTCACCACCCGGACTTAGGTACGAGCAGTACTTC. It translates to CASSPPGLRYEQYF.

The chain is built from TRBV18 and TRBJ2-1; D perhaps matches TRBD2 (6 bases). V was cut by 3 bases and J by 7 bases, with 16 bases left in between. Germline V gene lookup returns CDR1 KGHSH and CDR2 LQKENI. This CDR3 region has 15 residues. Written as DNA, the CDR3 is TGTGCCAGCTCACCTCGGACTAAGCTGGAAAATGAGCAGTTCTTC. It translates to CASSPRTKLENEQFF.

The gene calls are TRBV9 and TRBJ2-1, with D uncertain. V gave up 3 bases and J gave up 6 bases, with 16 bases separating them. CDR1 and CDR2 from the germline V gene are SGDLS and YYNGEE. The CDR3 is 15 amino acids. The CDR3 DNA reads TGTGCCAGCAGCGCCGGCGGAATCGAGAGCAATGAGCAGTTCTTC. It yields the protein CASSAGGIESNEQFF.

The rearrangement uses TRBV7-2 and TRBJ1-3; TRBD1 is a possible D gene (5 bases). Trimming pared 5 bases from V and 2 bases from J, leaving 13 bases between. CDR3 size: 15 residues. CDR1 is SGHTA, CDR2 FQGNSA, per germline. The CDR3 spells CASSTPPGTGNTIYF. Here the CDR3 DNA reads TGTGCCAGCAGCACCCCACCAGGGACTGGAAACACCATATATTTT.

The chain has TRBV25-1 and TRBJ1-2, with TRBD1 identical over 8 bases. The V and J ends lost 4 bases and 6 bases, in that order; junction bases with no gene match: 13. Germline values: CDR1 MGHDK, CDR2 SYGVNS. This CDR3 spans 16 amino acids. The CDR3 coding sequence is TGTGCCAGCAGTGCCTCGATCGACAGGGGCAGCAATGGCTACACCTTC. The encoded protein is CASSASIDRGSNGYTF.

This chain joins TRBV11-2 and TRBJ1-1, with 11 bases identical to TRBD1. This CDR3 is built from 19 residues. Trimming removed 2 bases from V and 0 bases from J; junction bases left unmatched: 11. Germline lookup yields CDR1 SGHAT and CDR2 FQNNGV. DNA of the CDR3: TGTGCCAGCAGCTTATTGGGTGGACAGGGGGCTTTCCTGAACACTGAAGCTTTCTTT. Protein sequence: CASSLLGGQGAFLNTEAFF.

The V call is TRBV28, the J call TRBJ1-1; D is possibly TRBD1 (5 bases). The length of the CDR3 is 14 residues. Germline loops: CDR1 MDHEN, CDR2 SYDVKM. V shed 7 bases and J shed 8 bases, with 20 bases lying between them. CDR3 sequence reads: CASKEGPGWGEAFF. The CDR3 bases are TGTGCCAGCAAAGAGGGTCCAGGTTGGGGGGAAGCTTTCTTT. The whole variable domain, remainder taken from reference TRBV28 and TRBJ1-1, is DVKVTQSSRYLVKRTGEKVFLECVQDMDHENMFWYRQDPGLGLRLIYFSYDVKMKEKGDIPEGYSVSREKKERFSLILESASTNQTSMYLCASKEGPGWGEAFFGQGTRLTVV.

This chain links TRBV9 with TRBJ1-4; no reliable D call. Germline CDR1 SGDLS, CDR2 YYNGEE. The V end lost 3 bases, the J end lost 0 bases, and 12 bases lay between the germline ends. The length of the CDR3 is 16 residues. In DNA form, the CDR3 reads TGTGCCAGCAGCGCCCGGGGAGGTGCAACTAATGAAAAACTGTTTTTT. Protein sequence: CASSARGGATNEKLFF.

The V gene is TRBV7-9, the J gene TRBJ2-7; possible D gene TRBD1, 5 bases. CDR1 and CDR2 (germline): SEHNR, FQNEAQ (reference sequence). The CDR3 runs 13 residues. V was shortened by 6 bases and J by 9 bases, with 18 bases between the two germline ends. The chain's CDR3 is CASSPSGSAGQYF. In DNA form, the CDR3 reads TGTGCCAGCAGTCCCTCAGGGTCGGCAGGGCAGTACTTC.

The chain employs TRBV28 and TRBJ1-2; D is uncertain. The germline CDR1 and CDR2 sequences are MDHEN and SYDVKM. The CDR3 has 12 residues. V was trimmed by 5 bases and J by 8 bases, leaving 12 bases between them. The CDR3 bases are TGTGCCAGCAGTCTCTACAGTTTCGGCTACACCTTC. Its protein is CASSLYSFGYTF.

The V gene is TRBV15, the J gene TRBJ2-5; no reliable D call. The tail of the sequence fits TRBJ2-7 better, so the J call may be wrong. CDR1 and CDR2 (germline): LNHNV, YYDKDF (reference sequence). This CDR3 is 13 amino acids long. The CDR3 loop is CATSSHRSLEQYF. DNA for the CDR3: TGTGCCACCAGCAGCCATCGGAGCCTCGAGCAGTACTTC.